Reported below is one T cell receptor (beta chain). The data were produced by immunoSEQ multiplex PCR, yet TCRdb's version contains in-frame clones alone and is incomplete. This table holds under 95,000 clones, around 86% found once. This sample is part of a study of OX40 agonist ivuxolimab in advanced cancers. For the study at large: Age averaged around 58 years (range about 20 to 79), and more than 80% were male.

Germline lookup yields CDR1 MNHEY and CDR2 SMNVEV (reference sequence). Trimming removed 8 bases at V and 4 bases at J, with 18 bases between. The CDR3 sequence is 16 residues long. The chain uses TRBV27 and TRBJ1-6; D gene uncertain. The sequence was obtained from an adult with an advanced solid tumor such as melanoma, head and neck, liver or kidney cancer. The sample here was CD4+ or CD8+ T cells sorted from blood, taken in a trial of the OX40 agonist ivuxolimab. The CDR3 protein is CASSPWSAEYNSPLHF. For the CDR3, the DNA is TGTGCCAGCTCCCCCTGGTCCGCGGAGTATAATTCACCCCTCCACTTT.